Described below is a single T cell receptor beta chain sequence and its context. The antigen remains unidentified. Time point noted: cycle 4 day 1 (C4D1), after 6 weeks of nivolumab. Every patient was affected by relapse after autologous stem cell transplantation, while exposure to brentuximab vedotin was not uniform. Patients had relapsed/refractory classical Hodgkin lymphoma with complete response, partial response or progressive disease as best response. This sample is drawn from a study of PD-1 blockade in classical Hodgkin lymphoma. Notes on the study in general: Repertoire differences have undefined causes, possibly disease activity or prior therapy. Newly diagnosed patients reportedly had lower baseline TCR diversity than healthy donors. Newly diagnosed patients had diversity similar to the baseline diversity of complete responders.

Using immunoSEQ multiplex PCR, the repertoire was profiled, and TCRdb retains in-frame clones only, with some absent. The table includes nearly 50,000 clones, about three quarters detected once. Between the trimmed V and J ends, which lost 3 bases and 4 bases, there was a span of 9 bases. Germline CDR1 reads MDHEN; CDR2 reads SYDVKM. The CDR3 loop spans 13 amino acids. The chain is built from TRBV28 and TRBJ1-2, with unresolved D. This sample comprised peripheral blood mononuclear cells (PBMCs), obtained before the fourth cycle of nivolumab. The clonotype was recovered from a human donor with classical Hodgkin lymphoma. As DNA, the CDR3 is TGTGCCAGCAGTTTCGCCGGGTCCTATGGCTACACCTTC. Translation: CASSFAGSYGYTF.